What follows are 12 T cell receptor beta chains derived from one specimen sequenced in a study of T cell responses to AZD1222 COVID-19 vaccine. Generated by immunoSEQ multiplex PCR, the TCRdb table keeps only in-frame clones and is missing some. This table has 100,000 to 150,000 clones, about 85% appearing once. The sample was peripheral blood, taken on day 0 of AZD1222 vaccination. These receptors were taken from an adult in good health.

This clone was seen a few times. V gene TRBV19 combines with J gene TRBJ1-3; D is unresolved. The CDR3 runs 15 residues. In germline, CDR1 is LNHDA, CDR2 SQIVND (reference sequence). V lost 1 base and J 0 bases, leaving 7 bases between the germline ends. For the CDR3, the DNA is TGTGCCAGTAGTATAGGACCCAACTCTGGAAACACCATATATTTT. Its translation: CASSIGPNSGNTIYF.

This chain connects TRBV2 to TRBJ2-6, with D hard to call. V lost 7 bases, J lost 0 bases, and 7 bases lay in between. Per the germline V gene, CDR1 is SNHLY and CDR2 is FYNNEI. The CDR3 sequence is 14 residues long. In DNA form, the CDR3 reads TGTGCCAGCACACAGAACTCTGGGGCCAACGTCCTGACTTTC. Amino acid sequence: CASTQNSGANVLTF.

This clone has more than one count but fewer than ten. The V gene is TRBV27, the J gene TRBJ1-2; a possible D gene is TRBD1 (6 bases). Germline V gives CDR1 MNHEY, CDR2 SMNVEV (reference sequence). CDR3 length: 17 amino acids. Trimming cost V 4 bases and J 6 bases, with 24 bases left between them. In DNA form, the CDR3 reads TGTGCCAGCAGTTCATATCAACCACCCCGAGGGGGGGATGGCTACACCTTC. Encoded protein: CASSSYQPPRGGDGYTF.

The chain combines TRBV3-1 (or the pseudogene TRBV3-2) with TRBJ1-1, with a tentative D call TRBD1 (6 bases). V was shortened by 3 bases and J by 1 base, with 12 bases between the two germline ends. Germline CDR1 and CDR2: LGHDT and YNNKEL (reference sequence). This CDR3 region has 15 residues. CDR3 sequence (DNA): TGTGCCAGCAGCCACTTAGGGACATCGAACACTGAAGCTTTCTTT. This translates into CASSHLGTSNTEAFF.

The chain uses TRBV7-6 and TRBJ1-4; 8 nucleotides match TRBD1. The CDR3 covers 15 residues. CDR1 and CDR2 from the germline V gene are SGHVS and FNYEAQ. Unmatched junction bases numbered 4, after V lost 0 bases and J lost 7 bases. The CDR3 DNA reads TGTGCCAGCAGCTTAGCGTCAGGGGGCGTTGAAAAACTGTTTTTT. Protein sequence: CASSLASGGVEKLFF.

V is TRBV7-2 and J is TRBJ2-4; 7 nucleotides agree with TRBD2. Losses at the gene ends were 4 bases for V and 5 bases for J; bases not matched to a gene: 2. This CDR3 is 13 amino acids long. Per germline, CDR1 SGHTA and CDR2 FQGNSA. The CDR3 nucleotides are TGTGCCAGCAGCTCGGCGGGGGAAAACATTCAGTACTTC. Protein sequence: CASSSAGENIQYF.

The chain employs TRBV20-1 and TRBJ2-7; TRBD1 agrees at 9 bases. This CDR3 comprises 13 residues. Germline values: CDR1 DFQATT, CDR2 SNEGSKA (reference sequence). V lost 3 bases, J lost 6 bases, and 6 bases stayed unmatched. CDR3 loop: CSASFYRGREQYF. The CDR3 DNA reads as TGCAGTGCTAGTTTCTACAGGGGGCGCGAGCAGTACTTC.

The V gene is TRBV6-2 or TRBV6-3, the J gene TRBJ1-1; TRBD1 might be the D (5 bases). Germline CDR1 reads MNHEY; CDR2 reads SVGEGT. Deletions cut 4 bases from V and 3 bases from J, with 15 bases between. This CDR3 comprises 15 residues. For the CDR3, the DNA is TGTGCCAGCAGTTCCCCAGGGAGGGGAGACACTGAAGCTTTCTTT. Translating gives CASSSPGRGDTEAFF.

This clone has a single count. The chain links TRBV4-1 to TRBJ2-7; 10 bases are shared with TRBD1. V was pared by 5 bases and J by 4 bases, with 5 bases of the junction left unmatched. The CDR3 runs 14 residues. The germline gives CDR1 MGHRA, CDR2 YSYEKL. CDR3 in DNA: TGCGCCAGCAGCTCGGGACAGGGGAAATACGAGCAGTACTTC. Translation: CASSSGQGKYEQYF.

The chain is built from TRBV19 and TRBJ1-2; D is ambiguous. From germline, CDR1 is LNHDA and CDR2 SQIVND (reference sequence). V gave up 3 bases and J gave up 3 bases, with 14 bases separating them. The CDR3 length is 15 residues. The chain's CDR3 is CASSISPGGDYGYTF. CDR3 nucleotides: TGTGCCAGTAGTATTTCCCCAGGAGGAGACTATGGCTACACCTTC.

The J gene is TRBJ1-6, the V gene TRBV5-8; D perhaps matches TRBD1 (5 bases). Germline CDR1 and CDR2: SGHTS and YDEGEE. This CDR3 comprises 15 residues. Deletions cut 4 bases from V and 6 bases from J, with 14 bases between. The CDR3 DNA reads TGTGCCAGCAGCCGGTGGGGGGAGTTTAATTCACCCCTCCACTTT. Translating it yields CASSRWGEFNSPLHF.

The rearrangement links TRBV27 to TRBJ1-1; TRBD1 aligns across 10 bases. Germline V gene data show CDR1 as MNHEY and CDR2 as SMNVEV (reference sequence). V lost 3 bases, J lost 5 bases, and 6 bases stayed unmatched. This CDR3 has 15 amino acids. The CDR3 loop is CASSFGTGEGTEAFF. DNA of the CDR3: TGTGCCAGCAGTTTTGGGACAGGGGAAGGGACTGAAGCTTTCTTT.